In this sample, the clone carrying this T cell receptor (beta chain) turned up once. The data are from a study of blood T cells in healthy people across ages. Combining a sample-barcoded 5' primer with a J-beta primer mix, a second PCR ran for about 7 to 11 cycles. The template-switch adaptor was a 5' adaptor with 12 random nucleotides. It tagged each cDNA molecule. One entry per CDR3 protein results from TCRdb running MiXCR on the 5' RACE reads. This table has just over 1 million distinct CDR3 sequences, over 35% appearing once. CDR3 length: 16 amino acids. The V end was cut by 1 base, the J end by 4 bases, with 14 bases between. The germline V gene encodes CDR1 MGHDK and CDR2 SYGVNS. Isolation yielded PBMCs, at least 7 million per sample, in every case.

The V gene is TRBV25-1, the J gene TRBJ1-3; D perhaps matches TRBD1 (5 bases). Sequences were obtained from blood. The receptor's source is a woman aged 60 to 75 in good health. The CDR3 is CASSESSGIMGNTIYF. The CDR3 bases are TGTGCCAGCAGTGAATCATCAGGGATTATGGGAAACACCATATATTTT.